These T cell receptor beta chains were read from a single sample in a study of prognosis after radiotherapy for stage I lung cancer. TCRdb redid the calling of the multiplex PCR reads with MiXCR, one entry per CDR3 protein. The table lists about 24,000 distinct CDR3 sequences, approximately 40% of them singletons, with 20% to 25% in the top ten. This material consisted of PBMCs, taken before or after stereotactic body radiation therapy (not recorded which). These receptor sequences come from a donor over 45 with non-small cell lung cancer. The CDR3 runs from the conserved cysteine through the conserved F or W. D genes are given only for firm matches. Clone size is given for some rows only: seen once, a few or many times, or a class if the clone is expanded.

abundance,v_gene,d_gene,j_gene,CDR3aa,CDR3nt
many,TRBV18,TRBD2,TRBJ2-7,CASSPASGSNEQYF,TGTGCCAGCTCACCCGCTAGCGGGAGTAACGAGCAGTACTTC
medium-sized,TRBV27,TRBD1,TRBJ2-1,CASSMTGGAYNEQFF,TGTGCCAGCAGTATGACAGGGGGGGCCTACAATGAGCAGTTCTTC
many,TRBV11-2,TRBD2,TRBJ2-7,CASSPISGDYEQYF,TGTGCCAGCAGCCCCATTAGCGGGGACTACGAGCAGTACTTC
many,TRBV29-1,.,TRBJ2-5,CSVGSILTGTQYF,TGCAGCGTTGGCAGCATCCTTACGGGGACCCAGTACTTC
.,TRBV5-4,TRBD2,TRBJ2-3,CASSTGLAAYTDTQYF,TGTGCCAGCAGCACGGGACTAGCGGCCTACACAGATACGCAGTATTTT
many,TRBV9,.,TRBJ2-3,CASSSYLGSTDTQYF,TGTGCCAGCAGCTCGTACCTGGGGAGCACAGATACGCAGTATTTT
.,TRBV9,TRBD2,TRBJ2-3,CASIVGASGYTDTQYF,TGTGCCAGCATCGTAGGGGCTAGCGGTTATACAGACACGCAGTATTTT
.,TRBV27,.,TRBJ2-7,CASSGYHGSYEQYF,TGTGCCAGCAGTGGCTACCATGGGTCCTACGAGCAGTACTTC
.,TRBV12-3/TRBV12-4,.,TRBJ1-2,CASSFWWLYGYTF,TGTGCCAGCAGTTTCTGGTGGCTCTATGGCTACACCTTC
.,TRBV13,.,TRBJ1-1,CASDQGSGNTEAFF,TGTGCCAGCGACCAGGGTTCAGGGAACACTGAAGCTTTCTTT
few,TRBV6-9,TRBD1,TRBJ2-7,CASSYVRGRPKGWEQYF,TGTGCCAGCAGTTACGTGAGGGGGCGTCCAAAAGGTTGGGAGCAGTACTTC
.,TRBV2,TRBD2,TRBJ2-3,CASGGRGITDTQYF,TGTGCCAGCGGTGGGAGGGGAATCACAGATACGCAGTATTTT
few,TRBV28,TRBD2,TRBJ2-3,CASLSPPASGGAGDTQYF,TGTGCCAGCCTGTCCCCCCCGGCTAGCGGGGGGGCGGGGGATACGCAGTATTTT
.,TRBV5-1,.,TRBJ1-1,CASSGEPNTEAFF,TGCGCCAGCAGCGGCGAACCGAACACTGAAGCTTTCTTT
.,TRBV6-1,.,TRBJ2-7,CASTKGGAVPYEQYF,TGTGCCAGCACCAAAGGGGGGGCAGTTCCCTACGAGCAGTACTTC
.,TRBV28,TRBD1,TRBJ1-2,CASSPGGQGGYGYTF,TGTGCCAGCAGTCCAGGGGGACAGGGGGGCTATGGCTACACCTTC
.,TRBV29-1,.,TRBJ2-5,CSAGQDVTQYF,TGCAGCGCTGGACAAGACGTGACCCAGTACTTC
.,TRBV24-1,.,TRBJ2-3,CATSVGITDTQYF,TGTGCCACCAGCGTTGGGATCACAGATACGCAGTATTTT
many,TRBV4-1,.,TRBJ1-2,CASSQGGGNGYTF,TGCGCCAGCAGCCAAGGGGGAGGGAATGGCTACACCTTC
medium-sized,TRBV28,.,TRBJ1-2,CASSPPGPGRGYTF,TGTGCCAGCAGTCCTCCGGGACCGGGCCGGGGCTACACCTTC
many,TRBV7-6,.,TRBJ1-1,CASSLFVNQGAEAFF,TGTGCCAGCAGCTTATTTGTCAACCAAGGAGCTGAAGCTTTCTTT
many,TRBV2,.,TRBJ1-4,CASRSTNEKLFF,TGTGCCAGCAGGTCAACTAATGAAAAACTGTTTTTT
many,TRBV5-1,.,TRBJ2-4,CASSPLGAENIQYF,TGCGCCAGCAGCCCGCTTGGGGCGGAAAACATTCAGTACTTC
many,TRBV28,TRBD1,TRBJ1-1,CASSLLGQGYTEAFF,TGTGCCAGCAGTTTATTAGGACAGGGATACACTGAAGCTTTCTTT
many,TRBV29-1,.,TRBJ2-7,CSVGRGWYEQYF,TGCAGCGTTGGCAGGGGTTGGTACGAGCAGTACTTC
.,TRBV6-9,.,TRBJ2-2,CASSYSGLMNTGELLF,TGTGCCAGCAGTTACTCCGGTCTTATGAACACCGGGGAGCTGTTGTTT
many,TRBV2,TRBD1,TRBJ1-1,CASSVQGAILAFF,TGTGCCAGCAGTGTCCAGGGGGCTATTCTGGCTTTCTTT
many,TRBV27,TRBD1,TRBJ1-1,CASSFLTGNTKAFF,TGTGCCAGCAGTTTTCTGACAGGGAACACTAAAGCTTTCTTT
.,TRBV12-3/TRBV12-4,TRBD1,TRBJ2-2,CASSSTGGTGELFF,TGTGCCAGCAGTTCGACAGGGGGCACCGGGGAGCTGTTTTTT
.,TRBV6-2/TRBV6-3,.,TRBJ2-3,CASSPRRGAEETDTQYF,TGTGCCAGCAGTCCCCGGAGAGGCGCGGAGGAGACAGATACGCAGTATTTT
.,TRBV10-3,TRBD1,TRBJ2-6,CASQGSQGSNVLTF,TGTGCCTCACAGGGGTCCCAAGGGTCCAACGTCCTGACTTTC
.,TRBV12-3/TRBV12-4,.,TRBJ2-7,CASAGAGEQYF,TGTGCCAGTGCGGGGGCTGGCGAGCAGTACTTC
many,TRBV19,TRBD1,TRBJ1-5,CASSTARQGNQPQHF,TGTGCCAGTAGTACAGCGAGACAGGGGAATCAGCCCCAGCATTTT
.,TRBV12-3/TRBV12-4,.,TRBJ2-2,CASRAKNTGELFF,TGTGCCAGCAGGGCGAAGAACACCGGGGAGCTGTTTTTT
.,TRBV2,.,TRBJ1-2,CASSYSSMGIDGYTF,TGTGCCAGCAGTTACTCGTCGATGGGGATCGATGGCTACACCTTC
many,TRBV6-1,TRBD1,TRBJ2-5,CASGDRVEETQYF,TGTGCCAGCGGGGACAGGGTAGAGGAGACCCAGTACTTC
many,TRBV6-1,.,TRBJ1-2,CASVWRGDYGYTF,TGTGCCAGCGTTTGGAGAGGGGACTATGGCTACACCTTC
many,TRBV7-6,.,TRBJ2-7,CASSLGSGFSYEQYF,TGTGCCAGCAGCTTAGGGAGTGGGTTCTCCTACGAGCAGTACTTC
many,TRBV24-1,TRBD2,TRBJ2-1,CATSDPSGGGSYNEQFF,TGTGCCACCAGTGATCCCTCGGGAGGGGGCTCCTACAATGAGCAGTTCTTC
medium-sized,TRBV12-3/TRBV12-4,TRBD2,TRBJ2-7,CASSLLAGGSSYEQYF,TGTGCCAGCAGTTTATTAGCGGGGGGGAGCTCCTACGAGCAGTACTTC
many,TRBV4-1,TRBD2,TRBJ2-7,CASSQVPAGGDHEQYF,TGCGCCAGCAGCCAAGTACCCGCGGGAGGGGACCACGAGCAGTACTTC